The 24 T cell receptor beta chains below come from one sample, sequenced in a study of beta chain features in type 1 diabetes. Study-wide results and limits: Shortening of TCRB CDR3s, moderate but significant, appeared in all four CD4+ subsets of Type 1 diabetes patients.

Of the isolated RNA, all was reverse transcribed, and so the sequenced material was expressed TCRB transcripts. Some clones are missing from TCRdb's copy, which holds only in-frame ones; the method was immunoSEQ multiplex PCR. The sample records roughly 100,000 clones, under 30% being singletons. Their cognate antigens are unknown. The specimen sequenced was central memory CD4+ T cells from blood. The receptors stem from a woman aged 18 to 35 with type 1 diabetes.

This clone was observed a few times. The chain is built from TRBV2 and TRBJ1-5, with D hard to call. The germline V gene has CDR1 SNHLY and CDR2 FYNNEI. The CDR3 covers 13 residues. Trimming took 7 bases from V and 6 from J, leaving 13 bases between them. The DNA for the CDR3 is TGTGCCAGCATGGTGGGTCGGGGTCAGCCCCAGCATTTT. Its protein product is CASMVGRGQPQHF.

J is TRBJ2-7 and V is TRBV21-1; the D call of TRBD1 is as the table states it, not checked on the DNA. TRBV21-1 is listed as a pseudogene. The CDR3 totals 17 residues. CDR3 DNA sequence: TGTGCCAGCAGCAAACAAAGGGGCCGACAGGGAGCCTACGAGCAGTACGTC. It specifies CASSKQRGRQGAYEQYV.

This clone turned up a few times. The genes are TRBV6-5 and TRBJ1-1, with a possible D match to TRBD1 (5 bases). Germline CDR1 is MNHEY and CDR2 is SVGAGI. V lost 4 bases to trimming and J lost 6 bases, with 18 bases between them. The CDR3 sequence is 15 residues long. CDR3 residues: CASSFRSGSGAEAFF. In DNA form, the CDR3 reads TGTGCCAGCAGTTTTCGTTCAGGGTCGGGCGCTGAAGCTTTCTTT.

This clone was seen only a few times. The CDR3 coding sequence is TGTGCCAGCGTCGGTTCAGGACAGAATAACAATGAGCAGTTCTTC. It encodes CASVGSGQNNNEQFF. The J gene is TRBJ2-1, the V gene TRBV28, with D tentatively TRBD1 (6 bases). Looked up from germline, CDR1 is MDHEN and CDR2 is SYDVKM. Between the trimmed V and J ends, which lost 8 bases and 5 bases, there was a span of 19 bases. The length of the CDR3 is 15 residues.

The rearrangement joins TRBV6-5 to TRBJ2-1, with 10 bases aligning to TRBD1. Germline values: CDR1 MNHEY, CDR2 SVGAGI. CDR3 length: 16 residues. Trimming at V came to 0 bases and at J to 3 bases, leaving 2 bases not matched to a gene. This CDR3 reads CASSYSTGGHYNEQFF. The CDR3 DNA follows: TGTGCCAGCAGTTACTCGACAGGGGGCCACTACAATGAGCAGTTCTTC.

This sequence joins TRBV7-2 and TRBJ1-2, with TRBD1 matching over 8 bases. V gave up 6 bases and J gave up 8 bases; unmatched junction bases: 11. This CDR3 spans 14 amino acids. Looked up from germline, CDR1 is SGHTA and CDR2 is FQGNSA. Here the CDR3 DNA reads TGTGCCAGCAGATCTACCCGGGACAGGACGGGCTACACCTTC. As protein: CASRSTRDRTGYTF. The full variable domain, in which reference TRBV7-2 and TRBJ1-2 provide the parts outside the CDR3, is GAGVSQSPSNKVTEKGKDVELRCDPISGHTALYWYRQSLGQGLEFLIYFQGNSAPDKSGLPSDRFSAERTGGSVSTLTIQRTQQEDSAVYLCASRSTRDRTGYTFGSGTRLTVV.

The gene calls are TRBV21-1 and TRBJ2-1; the table's TRBD2 call for D was not verified on the DNA. TRBV21-1 is tagged as a pseudogene. The CDR3 consists of 15 residues. CDR3 coding DNA: TGTGCCAGCAGCAATACTCAGCGTGCGGTCGGAGAGCAGTTCTTC. Its protein is CASSNTQRAVGEQFF.

V and J are TRBV18 and TRBJ2-2; the D gene is possibly TRBD1 (5 bases). The CDR3 consists of 15 residues. Trimming removed 2 bases at V and 2 bases at J, with 9 bases between. Per germline, CDR1 KGHSH and CDR2 LQKENI. In nucleotides, the CDR3 is TGTGCCAGCTCACCAAGTGGGGCCAACACCGGGGAGCTGTTTTTT. It encodes CASSPSGANTGELFF.

This chain joins TRBV19 and TRBJ2-7; perhaps TRBD1 as D (6 bases). This CDR3 region has 14 residues. V was pared by 6 bases and J by 0 bases, with 12 bases between. Germline loops: CDR1 LNHDA, CDR2 SQIVND (reference sequence). Here the CDR3 reads CASRLGGNSYEQYF. In nucleotides, the CDR3 is TGTGCCAGTAGACTAGGGGGTAACTCCTACGAGCAGTACTTC.

CDR3 DNA sequence: TGTGCCAGCAGTTCGTCCCGGACAGCTTTGAACACTGAAGCTTTCTTT. It encodes CASSSSRTALNTEAFF. The rearrangement uses TRBV28 and TRBJ1-1; weak D call: TRBD1 (6 bases). This CDR3 is 16 amino acids long. The germline V and J ends were trimmed by 4 bases and 0 bases, with 15 bases remaining between them. Germline V gene lookup returns CDR1 MDHEN and CDR2 SYDVKM.

The V gene is TRBV30, the J gene TRBJ2-3, with TRBD1 identical over 9 bases. Trimming removed 0 bases from V and 2 bases from J; junction bases left unmatched: 3. This CDR3 is 15 amino acids long. Germline assignment: CDR1 GTSNPN and CDR2 SVGIG (reference sequence). In nucleotides, the CDR3 is TGTGCCTGGAGTGTTGGGGACAGGGACACAGATACGCAGTATTTT. Translating it yields CAWSVGDRDTDTQYF.

This clone was picked up a small number of times. This chain links TRBV6-5 with TRBJ1-1, with unresolved D. Trimming took 6 bases from V and 0 from J, leaving 14 bases between them. Germline lookup yields CDR1 MNHEY and CDR2 SVGAGI. The length of the CDR3 is 15 residues. CDR3 nucleotide sequence: TGTGCCAGCAGGGAAACGGGAGGTGTGAACACTGAAGCTTTCTTT. Protein product: CASRETGGVNTEAFF.

The chain carries TRBV29-1 and TRBJ1-3; D remains unclear. The CDR3 has 14 amino acids. CDR1 is SQVTM and CDR2 is ANQGSEA in the germline V gene. Trimming removed 3 bases from V and 3 bases from J, with 12 bases in between. The CDR3 DNA reads TGCAGCGTTGAGAGCGGTGGGTATGGAAACACCATATATTTT. Amino acid sequence: CSVESGGYGNTIYF. The whole variable domain, remainder taken from reference TRBV29-1 and TRBJ1-3, is SAVISQKPSRDICQRGTSLTIQCQVDSQVTMMFWYRQQPGQSLTLIATANQGSEATYESGFVIDKFPISRPNLTFSTLTVSNMSPEDSSIYLCSVESGGYGNTIYFGEGSWLTVV.

V gene TRBV9 combines with J gene TRBJ2-7; 10 bases agree with TRBD2. V gave up 4 bases and J gave up 4 bases; unmatched junction bases: 8. The CDR3 loop spans 15 amino acids. CDR1 is SGDLS and CDR2 is YYNGEE in the germline V gene. The CDR3 sequence is CASSKGLAEGYEQYF. The CDR3 nucleotides are TGTGCCAGCAGCAAAGGACTAGCGGAGGGGTACGAGCAGTACTTC.

The J gene is TRBJ1-4, the V gene TRBV20-1; TRBD1 is a possible D gene (6 bases). The CDR3 covers 11 residues. V lost 4 bases and J lost 10, with 10 bases in between. Per the germline V gene, CDR1 is DFQATT and CDR2 is SNEGSKA (reference sequence). The CDR3 loop reads CSAKGGGKLFF. In DNA form, the CDR3 reads TGCAGTGCTAAAGGGGGGGGAAAACTGTTTTTT.

The rearrangement links TRBV9 to TRBJ2-2; TRBD2 might be the D (6 bases). Germline CDR1 SGDLS, CDR2 YYNGEE. Trimming shortened V by 2 bases and J by 3 bases, and 8 bases separated the two germline ends. The CDR3 has 14 residues. CDR3 loop: CASSVAGHTGELFF. For the CDR3, the DNA is TGTGCCAGCAGCGTTGCGGGACACACCGGGGAGCTGTTTTTT.

The V gene is TRBV5-1, the J gene TRBJ1-2, with D possibly being TRBD1 (5 bases). The germline gives CDR1 SGHRS, CDR2 YFSETQ. The CDR3 loop spans 13 amino acids. V was clipped by 4 bases and J by 6 bases, with 13 bases between them. CDR3 protein: CASSRGFQHGYTF. The CDR3 nucleotides read TGCGCCAGCAGCAGGGGTTTCCAGCATGGCTACACCTTC.

This clone was counted between two and nine times. This chain links TRBV2 with TRBJ2-1; D possibly corresponds to TRBD1 (8 bases). V gave up 4 bases and J gave up 4 bases, with 23 bases separating them. Germline CDR1 SNHLY, CDR2 FYNNEI. The CDR3 runs 18 residues. CDR3 in amino acids: CASSGPRRDRGGYNEQFF. CDR3 DNA sequence: TGTGCCAGCAGTGGCCCGAGACGAGACAGGGGAGGGTACAATGAGCAGTTCTTC.

This clone was found a few times. The V and J genes are TRBV4-3 and TRBJ2-3; D perhaps matches TRBD1 (6 bases). Germline assignment: CDR1 LGHNA and CDR2 YSLEER. The CDR3 length is 15 residues. Trimming stripped 0 bases from V and 1 base from J, with 8 bases between. The CDR3: CASSQDRGRTDTQYF. CDR3 sequence (DNA): TGCGCCAGCAGCCAAGACAGGGGCCGCACAGATACGCAGTATTTT.

This clone was observed a handful of times. The chain uses TRBV9 and TRBJ2-3, with 10 bases matching TRBD2. The CDR3 is made up of 16 amino acids. In germline, CDR1 is SGDLS, CDR2 YYNGEE. V shed 0 bases and J 4 bases; nucleotides not matched to a gene: 5. The CDR3 loop is CASSVVSSGRADTQYF. In DNA, the CDR3 is TGTGCCAGCAGCGTAGTATCTAGCGGGAGAGCAGATACGCAGTATTTT.

CDR3 amino acids: CASSLVRLRATGELFF. The CDR3 nucleotides read TGTGCCAGCAGCTTAGTACGGCTGCGGGCCACCGGGGAGCTGTTTTTT. The J gene is TRBJ2-2, the V gene TRBV7-2; TRBD2 is a possible D gene (5 bases). The germline gives CDR1 SGHTA, CDR2 FQGNSA. The CDR3 runs 16 residues. V lost 1 base to trimming and J lost 4 bases, with 13 bases between them.

Comment on this clone: Other DNA sequences from this sample encode an identical CDR3 as well. This sequence joins TRBV11-2 and TRBJ2-1, with 10 nucleotides matching TRBD2. After removal of 4 bases from V and 2 bases from J, the junction contained 2 bases not matched to a gene. The CDR3 loop spans 15 amino acids. Germline CDR1 SGHAT, CDR2 FQNNGV. CDR3 residues: CASSSAGGTYNEQFF. DNA for the CDR3: TGTGCCAGCAGCTCAGCGGGAGGGACCTACAATGAGCAGTTCTTC.

This chain links TRBV2 with TRBJ1-5; D is undetermined. This CDR3 has 16 amino acids. Trimming shortened V by 6 bases and J by 2 bases, and 17 bases separated the two germline ends. Germline loops: CDR1 SNHLY, CDR2 FYNNEI. The CDR3 is CASSATPSGGNQPQHF. CDR3 nucleotides: TGTGCCAGCAGCGCAACACCTTCGGGAGGCAATCAGCCCCAGCATTTT.

The sample holds a few counts of this clone. This chain uses TRBV7-6 with TRBJ1-1; 8 bases are shared with TRBD1. The CDR3 spans 16 residues. The germline CDR1 and CDR2 sequences are SGHVS and FNYEAQ. J gave up 0 bases and V 5 bases, and 8 bases lay outside the gene matches. DNA for the CDR3: TGTGCCAGCAGCACGGGGACAGGAGCCTTGAACACTGAAGCTTTCTTT. Translated: CASSTGTGALNTEAFF.